Listed here are 27 T cell receptor beta chains from one sample, sequenced in a study of Ad26.COV2.S vaccination and SARS-CoV-2 variants. As to treatment: about 20 received Ad26.COV2.S at low or high dose, single or two shots; several received placebo; per-sample allocation not given. Material that was analyzed had been drawn on day 63 after the first vaccine or placebo injection. The table came from immunoSEQ multiplex PCR; TCRdb's copy has only in-frame clones and leaves some out. The data hold about 500,000 clones, with approximately 90% observed a single time. The source material was peripheral blood, sampled in a trial of Ad26.COV2.S vaccine versus placebo. The receptors originated from a person between 18 and 65 years old who received the Ad26.COV2.S COVID-19 vaccine or a placebo.

V and J are TRBV7-2 and TRBJ2-7, with D uncertain. The CDR3 has 14 amino acids. The germline CDR1 and CDR2 sequences are SGHTA and FQGNSA. Trimming took off 0 bases at V and 2 bases at J, with 8 bases between the two ends. Here the CDR3 reads CASSLAGLPYEQYF. The CDR3 coding sequence is TGTGCCAGCAGCTTAGCTGGGCTTCCCTACGAGCAGTACTTC.

The chain recombines TRBV28 with TRBJ2-3, with 11 bases matching TRBD2. Looked up from germline, CDR1 is MDHEN and CDR2 is SYDVKM. This CDR3 comprises 19 residues. J was trimmed by 6 bases and V by 3 bases; bases with no gene match: 17. The chain's CDR3 is CASSFRLAGLRLSDDTQYF. CDR3 sequence (DNA): TGTGCCAGCAGTTTCCGACTAGCGGGACTCCGGCTTTCCGACGATACGCAGTATTTT.

The chain has TRBV7-3 and TRBJ2-5; possibly TRBD1 for D (6 bases). This CDR3 comprises 14 residues. V was shortened by 5 bases and J by 2 bases, with 12 bases between the two germline ends. Germline CDR1 and CDR2: SGHTA and FQGTGA. The CDR3 region is CASSPQGAQETQYF. For the CDR3, the DNA is TGTGCCAGCAGCCCACAGGGAGCTCAAGAGACCCAGTACTTC.

A single count supports this clone. DNA for the CDR3: TGTGCCAGCAGTGGGACAGGGGGCACAGATACGCAGTATTTT. It encodes CASSGTGGTDTQYF. The chain is built from TRBV2 and TRBJ2-3; 9 nucleotides agree with TRBD1. Losses at the gene ends were 4 bases for V and 1 base for J; bases not matched to a gene: 0. Germline CDR1 SNHLY, CDR2 FYNNEI. This CDR3 region has 14 residues.

The chain employs TRBV18 and TRBJ2-3; D gene unclear. The germline V gene encodes CDR1 KGHSH and CDR2 LQKENI. The CDR3 extends over 11 amino acids. V was shortened by 2 bases and J by 6 bases, with 3 bases between the two germline ends. The CDR3 nucleotides are TGTGCCAGCTCACCAGAGGATACGCAGTATTTT. Residues: CASSPEDTQYF.

The chain carries TRBV20-1 and TRBJ1-3, with D hard to call. Per germline, CDR1 DFQATT and CDR2 SNEGSKA (reference sequence). This CDR3 is built from 13 residues. Deletions cut 3 bases from V and 9 bases from J, with 15 bases between. This CDR3 is CSASVGTDGTIYF. CDR3 sequence (DNA): TGCAGTGCTAGTGTGGGCACCGATGGCACCATATATTTT.

V is TRBV28 and J is TRBJ1-5; D uncertain. Germline V gives CDR1 MDHEN, CDR2 SYDVKM. The CDR3 spans 12 residues. V was shortened by 6 bases and J by 0 bases, with 3 bases between the two germline ends. The CDR3, as DNA: TGTGCCAGCAGGGTTAGCAATCAGCCCCAGCATTTT. Protein sequence: CASRVSNQPQHF.

This chain links TRBV2 with TRBJ1-1, with TRBD1 as a possible D gene (5 bases). The CDR3 spans 14 residues. Trimming removed 4 bases at V and 1 base at J, with 10 bases between. The germline gives CDR1 SNHLY, CDR2 FYNNEI. The CDR3 loop reads CASSAGGTNTEAFF. As DNA, the CDR3 is TGTGCCAGCAGTGCGGGAGGGACGAACACTGAAGCTTTCTTT.

Details on this clone: Other DNA sequences of this sample code for an identical CDR3. V gene TRBV3-1 (or the pseudogene TRBV3-2) combines with J gene TRBJ1-5; D is unclear. Germline lookup yields CDR1 LGHDT and CDR2 YNNKEL (reference sequence). The CDR3 runs 12 residues. The V gene lost 1 base and the J gene lost 7 bases, with 5 bases spanning the gap. CDR3 protein: CASSQGRQPQHF. DNA of the CDR3: TGTGCCAGCAGCCAAGGACGGCAGCCCCAGCATTTT.

The CDR3 coding sequence is TGTGCCAGCAGCCCTACTACAGGGAGTCTCAGGAGGAATTCACCCCTCCACTTT. Translated, it gives CASSPTTGSLRRNSPLHF. The V call is TRBV3-1 (or the pseudogene TRBV3-2), the J call TRBJ1-6, with a tentative D call TRBD1 (6 bases). The CDR3 covers 18 residues. CDR1 is LGHDT and CDR2 is YNNKEL in the germline V gene (reference sequence). V was cut by 4 bases and J by 7 bases, with 23 bases left in between.

The sample holds a few counts of this clone. V gene TRBV12-5 combines with J gene TRBJ2-7; tentatively, D is TRBD1 or TRBD2 (5 bases each). The V end was cut by 6 bases, the J end by 6 bases, with 18 bases between. Looked up from germline, CDR1 is LGHNT and CDR2 is FRNRAP. The CDR3 runs 14 residues. The CDR3, as DNA: TGTGCTAGTGGCCAAGTAAGAGGGGAAGGCGAGCAGTACTTC. This gives the protein CASGQVRGEGEQYF. The variable domain in full, completed from reference TRBV12-5 and TRBJ2-7, reads DARVTQTPRHKVTEMGQEVTMRCQPILGHNTVFWYRQTMMQGLELLAYFRNRAPLDDSGMPKDRFSAEMPDATLATLKIQPSEPRDSAVYFCASGQVRGEGEQYFGPGTRLTVT.

This clone was observed a few times. J is TRBJ1-2 and V is TRBV7-9; D is uncertain. Germline-derived CDR1 and CDR2 are SEHNR and FQNEAQ (reference sequence). There are 13 residues in the CDR3. V dropped 4 bases and J dropped 9 bases, with 15 bases sitting between them. This CDR3 is CASSSRPVDRYTF. The CDR3 region has the DNA TGTGCCAGCAGCTCAAGACCGGTCGATCGCTACACCTTC.

The chain links TRBV2 to TRBJ1-4, with a tentative D call TRBD1 (5 bases). This CDR3 region has 13 residues. The ends were cut back, 4 bases at V and 11 bases at J, with 14 bases in the middle. Germline V gene lookup returns CDR1 SNHLY and CDR2 FYNNEI. CDR3 nucleotide sequence: TGTGCCAGCAGTGTAGGGGAAAGGGTGAAACTGTTTTTT. It translates to CASSVGERVKLFF.

The gene calls are TRBV2 and TRBJ1-4; 7 bases are a match to TRBD1. The CDR3 contains 14 residues. Germline CDR1 is SNHLY and CDR2 is FYNNEI. Trimming cost V 6 bases and J 6 bases; bases outside gene matches: 7. The CDR3 here is CASRRQGFYEKLFF. The CDR3 DNA reads TGTGCCAGCAGAAGACAGGGTTTTTATGAAAAACTGTTTTTT.

The chain's CDR3 is CASKGVPDTQYF. CDR3 nucleotide sequence: TGTGCCAGCAAGGGAGTCCCAGATACGCAGTATTTT. The chain is built from TRBV6-5 and TRBJ2-3, with D possibly TRBD2 on 5 matching bases. V shed 7 bases and J shed 4 bases, with 9 bases lying between them. The CDR3 loop spans 12 amino acids. Germline CDR1 and CDR2: MNHEY and SVGAGI.

The chain recombines TRBV15 with TRBJ1-2, with a weak D call TRBD1 (5 bases). CDR3 length: 15 residues. From germline, CDR1 is LNHNV and CDR2 YYDKDF (reference sequence). V dropped 0 bases and J dropped 4 bases, with 12 bases sitting between them. In nucleotides, the CDR3 is TGTGCCACCAGCAGAGATCCAGGGTTTGGCTATGGCTACACCTTC. Protein: CATSRDPGFGYGYTF.

The chain joins TRBV6-2 or TRBV6-3 to TRBJ2-5; 8 bases line up with TRBD1. With 0 bases clipped from V and 4 bases from J, the junction kept 7 bases outside the gene matches. Germline CDR1 MNHEY, CDR2 SVGEGT. The CDR3 runs 16 residues. For the CDR3, the DNA is TGTGCCAGCAGTTACTCGAAGGGCAGGGGGCCAGAGACCCAGTACTTC. This sequence encodes CASSYSKGRGPETQYF.

This chain links TRBV7-3 with TRBJ2-5; either TRBD1 or TRBD2 may fit D (5 bases each). This CDR3 contains 13 residues. CDR1 is SGHTA and CDR2 is FQGTGA in the germline V gene. Trimming took 4 bases from V and 3 from J, leaving 9 bases between them. CDR3 sequence: CASSSGREETQYF. CDR3 in DNA: TGTGCCAGCAGCTCGGGACGGGAAGAGACCCAGTACTTC. Looking up the rest from reference TRBV7-3 and TRBJ2-5 gives the full variable domain: GAGVSQTPSNKVTEKGKYVELRCDPISGHTALYWYRQSLGQGPEFLIYFQGTGAADDSGLPNDRFFAVRPEGSVSTLKIQRTERGDSAVYLCASSSGREETQYFGPGTRLLVL.

The chain links TRBV27 to TRBJ1-2; 7 bases map to TRBD1. J was trimmed by 13 bases and V by 3 bases; bases with no gene match: 23. This CDR3 region has 17 residues. Germline assignment: CDR1 MNHEY and CDR2 SMNVEV (reference sequence). The CDR3 reads CASSLRMRQGVATNFTF. DNA of the CDR3: TGTGCCAGCAGTTTGAGGATGCGACAGGGAGTGGCAACTAACTTCACCTTC.

This clone showed up just a few times. V and J are TRBV18 and TRBJ2-2, with a possible D match to TRBD1 (6 bases). The germline V gene has CDR1 KGHSH and CDR2 LQKENI. Trimming stripped 5 bases from V and 1 base from J, with 8 bases between. CDR3 length equals 14 residues. In nucleotides, the CDR3 is TGTGCCAGCTCAGGACAGAGGAACACCGGGGAGCTGTTTTTT. Its protein is CASSGQRNTGELFF.

This chain joins TRBV3-1 (or the pseudogene TRBV3-2) and TRBJ1-2; TRBD1 aligns across 9 bases. The CDR3 spans 13 residues. J gave up 8 bases and V 4 bases, and 5 bases lay outside the gene matches. The germline V gene has CDR1 LGHDT and CDR2 YNNKEL (reference sequence). The CDR3 loop reads CASSRGQGGGYTF. The CDR3 coding sequence is TGTGCCAGCAGCCGGGGACAGGGTGGCGGCTACACCTTC.

This clone was detected only a few times. This chain connects TRBV5-1 to TRBJ2-3; D gene ambiguous. The V end lost 0 bases, the J end lost 5 bases, and 13 bases lay between the germline ends. This CDR3 has 15 amino acids. CDR1 SGHRS and CDR2 YFSETQ come from the germline V gene. The CDR3 loop is CASSLDGNGEDTQYF. The CDR3 nucleotides read TGCGCCAGCAGCTTGGATGGGAATGGGGAAGATACGCAGTATTTT.

This clone was recorded only once. This chain uses TRBV4-1 with TRBJ1-2, with D maybe TRBD1 (6 bases). This CDR3 is 14 amino acids long. The V end was cut by 4 bases, the J end by 0 bases, with 9 bases between. Germline values: CDR1 MGHRA, CDR2 YSYEKL. The CDR3 nucleotides read TGCGCCAGCAGCCTCGGGACAACTAACTATGGCTACACCTTC. Protein product: CASSLGTTNYGYTF.

The chain employs TRBV18 and TRBJ1-6, with D possibly TRBD1 on 6 matching bases. Germline V gives CDR1 KGHSH, CDR2 LQKENI. The CDR3 has 17 amino acids. V lost 6 bases and J 0 bases, leaving 15 bases between the germline ends. CDR3 residues: CASSLSGVSSYNSPLHF. CDR3 sequence (DNA): TGTGCCAGCTCCCTTTCAGGGGTGAGCTCCTATAATTCACCCCTCCACTTT.

The V and J genes are TRBV9 and TRBJ2-7, with D perhaps given as TRBD1 or TRBD2 (6 bases each). The CDR3 has 12 amino acids. CDR1 is SGDLS, CDR2 YYNGEE, per germline. V was cut by 0 bases and J by 6 bases, with 7 bases left in between. The CDR3 nucleotides read TGTGCCAGCAGCGTAGAGGGGGGCGAGCAGTACTTC. Its translation: CASSVEGGEQYF.

This chain uses TRBV7-9 with TRBJ2-7, with a possible D match to TRBD2 (5 bases). Germline values: CDR1 SEHNR, CDR2 FQNEAQ (reference sequence). The CDR3 length is 14 residues. V was clipped by 5 bases and J by 1 base, with 12 bases between them. The CDR3 reads CASSQPGISYEQYF. For the CDR3, the DNA is TGTGCCAGCAGCCAACCCGGGATTTCCTACGAGCAGTACTTC.

The rearrangement joins TRBV15 to TRBJ2-3; TRBD2 agrees at 8 bases. J was trimmed by 4 bases and V by 1 base; bases with no gene match: 10. CDR3 length: 17 residues. Germline V gene sequence: CDR1 LNHNV, CDR2 YYDKDF (reference sequence). This CDR3 is CATSRVPLPGGPDTQYF. The DNA of the CDR3 is TGTGCCACCAGCAGAGTCCCCCTACCGGGGGGGCCAGATACGCAGTATTTT.